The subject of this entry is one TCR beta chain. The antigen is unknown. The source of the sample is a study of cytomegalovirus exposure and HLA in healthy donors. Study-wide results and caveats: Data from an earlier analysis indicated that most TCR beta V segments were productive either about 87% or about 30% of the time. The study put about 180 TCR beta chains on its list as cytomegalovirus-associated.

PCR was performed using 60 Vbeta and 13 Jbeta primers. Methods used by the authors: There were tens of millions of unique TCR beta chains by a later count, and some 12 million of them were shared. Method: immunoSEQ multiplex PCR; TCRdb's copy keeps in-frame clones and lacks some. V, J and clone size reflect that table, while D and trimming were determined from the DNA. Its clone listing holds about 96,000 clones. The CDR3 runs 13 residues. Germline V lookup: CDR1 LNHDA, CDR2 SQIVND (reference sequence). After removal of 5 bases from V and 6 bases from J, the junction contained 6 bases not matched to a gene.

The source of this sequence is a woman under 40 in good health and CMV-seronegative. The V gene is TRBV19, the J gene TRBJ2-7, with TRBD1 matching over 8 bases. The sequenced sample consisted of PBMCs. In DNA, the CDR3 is TGTGCCAGTAGTGGGGACAGGACCGGCGAGCAGTACTTC. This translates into CASSGDRTGEQYF.